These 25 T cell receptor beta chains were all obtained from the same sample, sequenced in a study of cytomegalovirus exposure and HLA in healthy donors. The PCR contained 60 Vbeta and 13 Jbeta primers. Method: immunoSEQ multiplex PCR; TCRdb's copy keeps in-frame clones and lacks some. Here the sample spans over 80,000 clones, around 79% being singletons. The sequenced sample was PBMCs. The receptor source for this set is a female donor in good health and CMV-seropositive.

In nucleotides, the CDR3 is TGTGCCAGCAGCTTAGGTTGGCAGGGACTCTACGAGCAGTACTTC. This encodes CASSLGWQGLYEQYF. This chain joins TRBV13 and TRBJ2-7, with D possibly TRBD2 on 6 matching bases. V lost 0 bases and J 3 bases, leaving 12 bases between the germline ends. This CDR3 contains 15 residues. Germline V lookup: CDR1 PRHDT, CDR2 FYEKMQ (reference sequence). Together with reference TRBV13 and TRBJ2-7, the CDR3 gives the full variable domain: AAGVIQSPRHLIKEKRETATLKCYPIPRHDTVYWYQQGPGQDPQFLISFYEKMQSDKGSIPDRFSAQQFSDYHSELNMSSLELGDSALYFCASSLGWQGLYEQYFGPGTRLTVT.

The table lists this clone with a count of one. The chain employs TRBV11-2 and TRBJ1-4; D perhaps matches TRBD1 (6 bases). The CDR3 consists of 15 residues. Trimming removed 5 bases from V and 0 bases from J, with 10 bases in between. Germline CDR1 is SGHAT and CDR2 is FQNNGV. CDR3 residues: CASSPRQATNEKLFF. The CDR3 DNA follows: TGTGCCAGCAGCCCTCGACAGGCAACTAATGAAAAACTGTTTTTT.

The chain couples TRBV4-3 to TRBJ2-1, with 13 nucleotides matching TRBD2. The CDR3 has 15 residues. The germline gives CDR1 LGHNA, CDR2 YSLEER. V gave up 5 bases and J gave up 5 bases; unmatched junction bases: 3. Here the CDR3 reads CASSLTSGGNNEQFF. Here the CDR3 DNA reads TGCGCCAGCAGCTTGACTAGCGGGGGGAACAATGAGCAGTTCTTC.

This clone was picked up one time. CDR3 amino acids: CASSPFGATTDTQYF. CDR3 bases: TGTGCCAGCTCACCATTTGGGGCAACTACAGATACGCAGTATTTT. V and J are TRBV18 and TRBJ2-3; possibly TRBD1 for D (5 bases). Germline V CDR1 and CDR2: KGHSH, LQKENI. CDR3 length: 15 amino acids. V was trimmed by 2 bases and J by 3 bases, leaving 12 bases between them.

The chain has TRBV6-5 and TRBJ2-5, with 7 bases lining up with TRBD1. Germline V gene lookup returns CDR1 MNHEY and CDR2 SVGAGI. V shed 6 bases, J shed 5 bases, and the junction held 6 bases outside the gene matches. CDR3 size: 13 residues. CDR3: CASRTTGDETQYF. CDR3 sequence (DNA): TGTGCCAGCAGGACCACAGGGGACGAGACCCAGTACTTC.

As DNA, the CDR3 is TGTGCCAGCAGGGCGGCCCAGCTAGGCGGCTACACCTTC. Protein: CASRAAQLGGYTF. The V gene is TRBV28, the J gene TRBJ1-2; D is uncertain. The germline gives CDR1 MDHEN, CDR2 SYDVKM. Trimming removed 6 bases at V and 8 bases at J, with 16 bases between. The CDR3 extends over 13 amino acids.

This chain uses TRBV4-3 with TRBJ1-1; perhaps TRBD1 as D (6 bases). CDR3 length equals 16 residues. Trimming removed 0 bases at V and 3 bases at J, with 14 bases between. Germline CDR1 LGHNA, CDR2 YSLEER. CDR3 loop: CASSQDLPGGHTEAFF. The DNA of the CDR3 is TGCGCCAGCAGCCAAGATCTCCCGGGGGGCCACACTGAAGCTTTCTTT.

The CDR3 DNA is TGTGCCAGCAGCCGGACCCGGCTAGCGGGAGACCCCACCCCCGGGACGCAGTATTTT. Translated: CASSRTRLAGDPTPGTQYF. V is TRBV5-4 and J is TRBJ2-3, with TRBD2 matching over 10 bases. V shed 4 bases, J shed 9 bases, and the junction held 23 bases outside the gene matches. The germline V gene has CDR1 SGHNT and CDR2 YYREEE (reference sequence). There are 19 residues in the CDR3.

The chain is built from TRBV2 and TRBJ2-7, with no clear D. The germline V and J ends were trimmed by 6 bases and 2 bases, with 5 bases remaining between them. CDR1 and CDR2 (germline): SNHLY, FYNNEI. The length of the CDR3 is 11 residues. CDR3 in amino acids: CASSPTYEQYF. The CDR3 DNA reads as TGTGCCAGCAGCCCTACCTACGAGCAGTACTTC.

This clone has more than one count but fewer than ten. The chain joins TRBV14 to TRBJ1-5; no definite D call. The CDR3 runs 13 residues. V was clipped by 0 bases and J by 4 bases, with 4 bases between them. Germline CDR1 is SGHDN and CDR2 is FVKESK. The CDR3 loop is CASSQDPNQPQHF. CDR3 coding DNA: TGTGCCAGCAGCCAAGACCCAAATCAGCCCCAGCATTTT.

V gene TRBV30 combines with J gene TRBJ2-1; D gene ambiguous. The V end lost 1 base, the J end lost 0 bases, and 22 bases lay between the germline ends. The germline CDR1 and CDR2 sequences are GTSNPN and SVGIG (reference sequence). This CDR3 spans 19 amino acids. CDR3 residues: CAWSGGSFVSRSSYNEQFF. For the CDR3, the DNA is TGTGCCTGGAGTGGTGGTAGCTTTGTCTCTCGGAGCTCCTACAATGAGCAGTTCTTC.

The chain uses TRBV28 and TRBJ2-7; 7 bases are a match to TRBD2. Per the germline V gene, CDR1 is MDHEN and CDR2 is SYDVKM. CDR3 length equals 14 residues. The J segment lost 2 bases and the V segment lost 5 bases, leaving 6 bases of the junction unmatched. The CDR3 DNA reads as TGTGCCAGCAGTCAAGCGGGACTAACCTACGAGCAGTACTTC. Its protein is CASSQAGLTYEQYF.

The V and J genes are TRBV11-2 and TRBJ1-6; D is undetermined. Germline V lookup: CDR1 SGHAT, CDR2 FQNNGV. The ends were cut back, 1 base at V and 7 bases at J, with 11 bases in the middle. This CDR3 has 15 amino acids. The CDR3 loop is CASSLVGSVNSPLHF. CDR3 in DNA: TGTGCCAGCAGCTTAGTCGGCAGCGTCAATTCACCCCTCCACTTT.

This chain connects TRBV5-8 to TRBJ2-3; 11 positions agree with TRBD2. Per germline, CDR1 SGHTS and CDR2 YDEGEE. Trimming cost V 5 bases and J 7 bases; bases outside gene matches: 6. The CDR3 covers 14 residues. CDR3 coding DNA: TGTGCCAGCAGGCTAGCGGGGGGAGGGAATACGCAGTATTTT. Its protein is CASRLAGGGNTQYF. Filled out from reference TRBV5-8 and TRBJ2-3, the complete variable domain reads EAGVTQSPTHLIKTRGQQATLRCSPISGHTSVYWYQQALGLGLQFLLWYDEGEERNRGNFPPRFSGRQFPNYSSELNVNALELEDSALYLCASRLAGGGNTQYFGPGTRLTVL.

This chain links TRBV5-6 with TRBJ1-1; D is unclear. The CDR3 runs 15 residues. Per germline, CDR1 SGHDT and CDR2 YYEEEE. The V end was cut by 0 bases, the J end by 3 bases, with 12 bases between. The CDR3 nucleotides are TGTGCCAGCAGCTTGGCGGGGAGGGTGGACACTGAAGCTTTCTTT. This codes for CASSLAGRVDTEAFF.

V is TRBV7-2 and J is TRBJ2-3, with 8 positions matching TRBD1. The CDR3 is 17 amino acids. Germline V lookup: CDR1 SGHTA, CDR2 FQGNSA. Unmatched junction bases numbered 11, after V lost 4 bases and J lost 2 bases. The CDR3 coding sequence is TGTGCCAGCAGCTCTAGAAACGACAGGGGCCTCACAGATACGCAGTATTTT. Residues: CASSSRNDRGLTDTQYF.

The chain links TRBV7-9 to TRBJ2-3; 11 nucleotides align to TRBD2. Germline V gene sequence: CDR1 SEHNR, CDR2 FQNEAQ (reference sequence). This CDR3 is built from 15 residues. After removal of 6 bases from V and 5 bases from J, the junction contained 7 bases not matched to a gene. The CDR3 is CASRRLAGGGDTQYF. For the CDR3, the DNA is TGTGCCAGCAGACGTTTAGCGGGAGGGGGAGATACGCAGTATTTT.

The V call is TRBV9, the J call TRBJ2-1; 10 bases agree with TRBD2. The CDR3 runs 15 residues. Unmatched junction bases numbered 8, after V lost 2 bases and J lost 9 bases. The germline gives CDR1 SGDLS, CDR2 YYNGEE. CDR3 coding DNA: TGTGCCAGCAGCGTCCTAGCGGGAGCTGCGGTTGAGCAGTTCTTC. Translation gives CASSVLAGAAVEQFF.

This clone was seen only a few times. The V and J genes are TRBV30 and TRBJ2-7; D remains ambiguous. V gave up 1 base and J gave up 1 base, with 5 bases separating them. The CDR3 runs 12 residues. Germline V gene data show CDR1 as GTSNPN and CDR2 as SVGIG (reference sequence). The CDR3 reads CAWSAESYEQYF. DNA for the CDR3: TGTGCCTGGAGTGCCGAGTCCTACGAGCAGTACTTC.

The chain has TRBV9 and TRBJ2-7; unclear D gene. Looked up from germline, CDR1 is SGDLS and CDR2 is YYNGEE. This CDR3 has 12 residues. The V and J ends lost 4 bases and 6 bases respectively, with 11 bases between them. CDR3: CASSTTNGEQYF. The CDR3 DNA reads TGTGCCAGCAGCACCACGAACGGCGAGCAGTACTTC.

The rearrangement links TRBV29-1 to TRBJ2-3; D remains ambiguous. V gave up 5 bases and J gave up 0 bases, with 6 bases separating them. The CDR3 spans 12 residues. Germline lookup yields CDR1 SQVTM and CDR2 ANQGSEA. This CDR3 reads CSVIFSTDTQYF. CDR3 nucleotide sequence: TGCAGCGTTATCTTTAGCACAGATACGCAGTATTTT.

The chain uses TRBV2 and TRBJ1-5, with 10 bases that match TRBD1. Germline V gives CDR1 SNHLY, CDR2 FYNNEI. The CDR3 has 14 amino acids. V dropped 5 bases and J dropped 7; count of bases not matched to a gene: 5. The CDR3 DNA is TGTGCCAGCAGTAGGGACAGGGGAGGACAGCCCCAGCATTTT. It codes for CASSRDRGGQPQHF.

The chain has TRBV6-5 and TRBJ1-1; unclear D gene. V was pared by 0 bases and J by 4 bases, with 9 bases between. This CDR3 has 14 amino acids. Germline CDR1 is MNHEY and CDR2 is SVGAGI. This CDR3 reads CASSYSPGITEAFF. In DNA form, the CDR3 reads TGTGCCAGCAGTTACTCTCCGGGGATCACTGAAGCTTTCTTT.

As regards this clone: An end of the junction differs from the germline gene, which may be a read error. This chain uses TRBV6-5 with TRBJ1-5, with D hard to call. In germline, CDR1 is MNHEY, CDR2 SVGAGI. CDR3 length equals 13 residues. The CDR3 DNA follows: TGTGCCGGCAGTTACAGCTCGGATCAGCCCCAGCATTTT. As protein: CAGSYSSDQPQHF.

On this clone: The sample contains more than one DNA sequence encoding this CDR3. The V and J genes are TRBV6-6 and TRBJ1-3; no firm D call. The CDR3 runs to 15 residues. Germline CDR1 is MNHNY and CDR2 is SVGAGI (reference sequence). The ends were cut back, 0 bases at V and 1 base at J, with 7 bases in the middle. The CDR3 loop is CASSYSRDSGNTIYF. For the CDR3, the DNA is TGTGCCAGCAGTTACTCGAGAGATTCTGGAAACACCATATATTTT.